This TCR beta chain comes out of a study of glioma-infiltrating T cells. Study results and limitations: Tissue and blood shared very few CDR3 sequences. Gliomas, especially low-grade, showed above-expected tissue-blood divergence; non-neoplastic patients showed below.

This clonotype has at least ten counts. The antigen is undetermined. The iRepertoire nested amplicon-rescue multiplex PCR amplified TCR alpha and beta CDR3s from RNA. For one-step reverse transcription and amplification, about 90-450 ng of tissue mRNA or PBMC total RNA was used. TCRdb passed the multiplex PCR reads through MiXCR, listing each CDR3 protein once. The sample includes over 90,000 distinct CDR3 sequences, less than 30% of them seen just once. This CDR3 is built from 15 residues. Looked up from germline, CDR1 is LGHNA and CDR2 is YNFKEQ. The V gene lost 1 base and the J gene lost 7 bases, with 17 bases spanning the gap.

This TCR derives from a human donor with low-grade glioma or glioblastoma, undergoing nonglioma brain surgery, or in good health (not recorded which). The sequencing input was glioma tissue, nonneoplastic brain tissue, or PBMCs (not recorded which). This chain links TRBV4-2 with TRBJ2-7; a weak D match, TRBD2 (6 bases). The CDR3 is CASSQGRAPGIEQYF. CDR3 nucleotide sequence: TGTGCCAGCAGCCAAGGGAGGGCCCCAGGTATAGAGCAGTACTTC.